This TCR beta chain derives from a study of cytomegalovirus exposure and HLA in healthy donors. General observations from the study: Among the most significant clusters, several appeared linked to common viral pathogens in a later analysis. A later analysis, which compared TCR beta chains of equal frequency, found the HLA-associated ones more clonally expanded. Analysis was carried out at a later point, and it linked a missense DCLRE1C variant to TCR beta V- and J-gene trimming. Earlier results showed most TCR beta V segments being productive about 87% or about 30% of the time.

The PCR contained 60 Vbeta and 13 Jbeta primers. Data came from immunoSEQ multiplex PCR; TCRdb stores just in-frame clones and leaves some out. The sample shows tens of thousands of clones, about 79% of them seen only once. The CDR3 spans 15 residues. Germline values: CDR1 LGHNA, CDR2 YNFKEQ. V lost 3 bases, J lost 2 bases, and 6 bases stayed unmatched. Points on this clone: Antigen specificity is unknown.

J is TRBJ1-1 and V is TRBV4-2; TRBD1 aligns across 7 bases. This sequence originates from a female donor in good health and CMV-seronegative. The sequencing input was PBMCs. CDR3 DNA sequence: TGTGCCAGCAGCCAGGGGGACAGCGCTAACACTGAAGCTTTCTTT. This gives the protein CASSQGDSANTEAFF.